A single sample is the source of the 4 T cell receptor beta chains below, sequenced in a study of regulatory T cells in long-lasting Graves disease. iRepertoire HTBI primers and Arm-PCR of CDR3 regions built TCR beta libraries. Each CDR3 protein gets one entry after TCRdb re-called the multiplex PCR reads with MiXCR. The sample shows a few hundred thousand distinct CDR3 sequences, 13% of them seen only once. Time point denoted: newly diagnosed GD, antithyroid drugs for less than 3 months. From RNA extracted from PBMCs, the TCR library was made. These data are also associated with another study on T cells in Graves' hyperthyroidism and ophthalmopathy.

The specimen was peripheral blood mononuclear cells (PBMCs), collected at new diagnosis, from a patient treated with antithyroid drugs. Receptors originate from a man aged 30-40 years with Graves disease.

The gene calls are TRBV27 and TRBJ1-6; no reliable D call. V was cut by 6 bases and J by 5 bases, with 8 bases left in between. CDR3 size: 13 residues. Germline V CDR1 and CDR2: MNHEY, SMNVEV (reference sequence). This CDR3 reads CASRGSHNSPLHF. CDR3 bases: TGTGCCAGCAGGGGGTCCCATAATTCACCCCTCCACTTT.

The chain employs TRBV9 and TRBJ1-1; 9 nucleotides agree with TRBD1. The CDR3 consists of 17 residues. Germline V gene lookup returns CDR1 SGDLS and CDR2 YYNGEE. V was pared by 4 bases and J by 6 bases, with 16 bases of the junction left unmatched. The CDR3 DNA sequence: TGTGCCAGCAGCACCTCCGGGACAGGGATTGGGACGGCTGAAGCTTTCTTT. Its protein product is CASSTSGTGIGTAEAFF.

The gene calls are TRBV25-1 and TRBJ2-3, with TRBD2 identical over 11 bases. The junction had 6 bases not matched to a gene; V was cut back by 6 bases and J by 4 bases. Germline CDR1 reads MGHDK; CDR2 reads SYGVNS. The CDR3 spans 15 residues. In DNA, the CDR3 is TGTGCCAGCAGCATAGCGGGAGGGCGGGCAGATACGCAGTATTTT. Amino acid sequence: CASSIAGGRADTQYF.

This clonotype has just a few counts. The gene calls are TRBV4-1 and TRBJ1-5; maybe TRBD1 (5 bases). V lost 3 bases and J lost 7, with 13 bases in between. The CDR3 sequence is 14 residues long. Germline CDR1 MGHRA, CDR2 YSYEKL. This chain's CDR3 is CASSHQGRDQPQHF. The CDR3, as DNA: TGCGCCAGCAGCCATCAGGGAAGGGACCAGCCCCAGCATTTT.